These 17 T cell receptor beta chains originate from one sample sequenced in a study of T cell responses to AZD1222 COVID-19 vaccine. Repertoires were generated with immunoSEQ multiplex PCR, while TCRdb's copy carries only in-frame clones and drops some. The data show some 150,000 clones, with 91% seen just once and roughly 5% held by the top ten. The source was peripheral blood, collected on day 0 of AZD1222 vaccination. Source of these receptors: an adult in good health.

The J gene is TRBJ2-7, the V gene TRBV6-6, with TRBD1 matching 8 bases. The CDR3 runs to 15 residues. The germline gives CDR1 MNHNY, CDR2 SVGAGI (reference sequence). J was trimmed by 4 bases and V by 5 bases; bases with no gene match: 10. This chain's CDR3 is CASSRLQGGPYEQYF. For the CDR3, the DNA is TGTGCCAGCAGTCGCCTACAGGGGGGTCCTTACGAGCAGTACTTC.

The chain recombines TRBV2 with TRBJ1-5; possible D gene TRBD1, 5 bases. Germline V gene lookup returns CDR1 SNHLY and CDR2 FYNNEI. The CDR3 loop spans 15 amino acids. V shed 4 bases and J shed 6 bases, with 16 bases lying between them. In DNA form, the CDR3 reads TGTGCCAGCAGTGTCCGCAGGGACGGAGTTCAGCCCCAGCATTTT. Protein sequence: CASSVRRDGVQPQHF.

J is TRBJ2-7 and V is TRBV4-3, with D perhaps TRBD1 (6 bases). The length of the CDR3 is 16 residues. Trimming pared 0 bases from V and 3 bases from J, leaving 15 bases between. CDR1 is LGHNA, CDR2 YSLEER, per germline. CDR3 in DNA: TGCGCCAGCAGCCAAGAGCTGGGGGCGGCCGACTACGAGCAGTACTTC. This encodes CASSQELGAADYEQYF.

This chain uses TRBV27 with TRBJ2-1; 10 nucleotides line up with TRBD2. Trimming cost V 6 bases and J 6 bases; bases outside gene matches: 23. CDR1 and CDR2 (germline): MNHEY, SMNVEV (reference sequence). CDR3 length: 20 amino acids. The CDR3 DNA sequence: TGTGCCAGCAGGTTTAGAGGTATAGCGGGGGGCCCACCCCGGGGCAATGAGCAGTTCTTC. This gives the protein CASRFRGIAGGPPRGNEQFF.

The chain combines TRBV7-9 with TRBJ2-3, with a tentative D call TRBD1 (6 bases). This CDR3 is built from 14 residues. CDR1 is SEHNR, CDR2 FQNEAQ, per germline (reference sequence). V lost 4 bases, J lost 4 bases, and 12 bases lay in between. CDR3 sequence: CASSSQGFSDTQYF. The CDR3 DNA reads TGTGCCAGCAGCTCACAGGGATTTTCAGATACGCAGTATTTT.

The chain is built from TRBV28 and TRBJ2-7; D remains unclear. The CDR3 length is 12 residues. The germline gives CDR1 MDHEN, CDR2 SYDVKM. The V and J ends lost 8 bases and 6 bases respectively, with 14 bases between them. In DNA, the CDR3 is TGTGCCAGCTCCCCACGGTTTGGCGAGCAGTACTTC. Translated: CASSPRFGEQYF. The full variable domain, its missing parts supplied by reference TRBV28 and TRBJ2-7, is DVKVTQSSRYLVKRTGEKVFLECVQDMDHENMFWYRQDPGLGLRLIYFSYDVKMKEKGDIPEGYSVSREKKERFSLILESASTNQTSMYLCASSPRFGEQYFGPGTRLTVT.

The V gene is TRBV6-6, the J gene TRBJ1-1, with D hard to call. V was trimmed by 7 bases and J by 8 bases, leaving 14 bases between them. CDR3 length: 12 amino acids. The germline CDR1 and CDR2 sequences are MNHNY and SVGAGI (reference sequence). CDR3 sequence: CASTLWGEEAFF. The CDR3 DNA sequence: TGTGCCAGCACCTTATGGGGAGAGGAAGCTTTCTTT.

With respect to this clone: An end of the junction does not agree with germline; a read error may underlie this. J is TRBJ1-3 and V is TRBV7-7, with D unresolved. Looked up from germline, CDR1 is SSHAT and CDR2 is FNYEAQ (reference sequence). The CDR3 spans 16 residues. The CDR3 DNA follows: TGTGCTAGCAGCCAGGAGGACGGTCGCTCTGGAAACACCATATATTTT. Translated: CASSQEDGRSGNTIYF.

The chain combines TRBV2 with TRBJ1-6; D gene ambiguous. The ends were cut back, 5 bases at V and 7 bases at J, with 6 bases in the middle. Germline V gene lookup returns CDR1 SNHLY and CDR2 FYNNEI. The CDR3 spans 12 residues. CDR3 nucleotides: TGTGCCAGCAGTTTCCACAATTCACCCCTCCACTTT. This gives the protein CASSFHNSPLHF.

J is TRBJ1-3 and V is TRBV11-2, with D perhaps matching TRBD1 (5 bases). Between the trimmed V and J ends, which lost 5 bases and 8 bases, there was a span of 19 bases. Germline V gene sequence: CDR1 SGHAT, CDR2 FQNNGV. The CDR3 runs 15 residues. The CDR3 DNA follows: TGTGCCAGCAGCCACATCCAGACCAGAGGGGACACCATATATTTT. This encodes CASSHIQTRGDTIYF.

The J gene is TRBJ2-7, the V gene TRBV7-2, with D uncertain. The germline CDR1 and CDR2 sequences are SGHTA and FQGNSA. The CDR3 consists of 14 residues. Trimming took off 4 bases at V and 0 bases at J, with 10 bases between the two ends. DNA for the CDR3: TGTGCCAGCAGCTCCCGATGGAACTCCTACGAGCAGTACTTC. Its translation is CASSSRWNSYEQYF.

The V and J genes are TRBV7-6 and TRBJ2-3; D tentatively fits TRBD1 or TRBD2 (5 bases each). V dropped 2 bases and J dropped 2 bases, with 11 bases sitting between them. Germline V lookup: CDR1 SGHVS, CDR2 FNYEAQ. CDR3 length equals 15 residues. CDR3 sequence (DNA): TGTGCCAGCAGCTTAACGGGGACGACCACAGATACGCAGTATTTT. Encoded protein: CASSLTGTTTDTQYF.

This rearrangement joins TRBV18 to TRBJ1-5; no definite D call. V lost 6 bases and J lost 7, with 19 bases in between. The CDR3 consists of 15 residues. Germline assignment: CDR1 KGHSH and CDR2 LQKENI. In DNA, the CDR3 is TGTGCCAGCTCCCCCCAGCAGCCAGGCGGGCAGCCCCAGCATTTT. Its protein is CASSPQQPGGQPQHF.

The CDR3 reads CASSLGAGLGTEAFF. Here the CDR3 DNA reads TGTGCCAGCAGCTTGGGCGCAGGGTTGGGCACTGAAGCTTTCTTT. The chain carries TRBV5-4 and TRBJ1-1, with D possibly being TRBD1 (5 bases). The V gene lost 0 bases and the J gene lost 4 bases, with 13 bases spanning the gap. CDR3 size: 15 residues. CDR1 and CDR2 (germline): SGHNT, YYREEE (reference sequence). The whole variable domain, filled in from reference TRBV5-4 and TRBJ1-1, reads ETGVTQSPTHLIKTRGQQVTLRCSSQSGHNTVSWYQQALGQGPQFIFQYYREEENGRGNFPPRFSGLQFPNYSSELNVNALELDDSALYLCASSLGAGLGTEAFFGQGTRLTVV.

This chain joins TRBV19 and TRBJ2-1, with a tentative D call TRBD2 (6 bases). Germline CDR1 is LNHDA and CDR2 is SQIVND (reference sequence). CDR3 length: 17 residues. V was shortened by 2 bases and J by 9 bases, with 23 bases between the two germline ends. The CDR3 here is CASSITFLAKKISEQFF. The CDR3 nucleotides read TGTGCCAGTAGTATAACCTTTCTAGCGAAGAAGATCAGTGAGCAGTTCTTC.

The chain uses TRBV7-9 and TRBJ2-2, with TRBD1 matching 12 bases. CDR3 length: 16 residues. Germline loops: CDR1 SEHNR, CDR2 FQNEAQ (reference sequence). The V and J ends lost 5 bases and 6 bases, in that order; junction bases with no gene match: 7. CDR3 amino acids: CASSTGTGGFPGELFF. The CDR3 DNA reads TGTGCCAGCAGCACCGGGACAGGGGGCTTTCCCGGGGAGCTGTTTTTT. The variable domain in full, completed from reference TRBV7-9 and TRBJ2-2, reads DTGVSQNPRHKITKRGQNVTFRCDPISEHNRLYWYRQTLGQGPEFLTYFQNEAQLEKSRLLSDRFSAERPKGSFSTLEIQRTEQGDSAMYLCASSTGTGGFPGELFFGEGSRLTVL.

The chain couples TRBV16 to TRBJ1-5, with unresolved D. Trimming cost V 3 bases and J 13 bases, with 16 bases left between them. CDR1 is KGHSY and CDR2 is FQNENV in the germline V gene. CDR3 length equals 13 residues. The DNA of the CDR3 is TGTGCCAGCAGCCAGGGAGGGTCAGACGAACAGCATTTT. This encodes CASSQGGSDEQHF. Using reference TRBV16 and TRBJ1-5 for the parts outside the CDR3, the full variable domain is GEEVAQTPKHLVRGEGQKAKLYCAPIKGHSYVFWYQQVLKNEFKFLISFQNENVFDETGMPKERFSAKCLPNSPCSLEIQATKLEDSAVYFCASSQGGSDEQHFGDGTRLSIL.